This note documents a single TCR beta chain sequence. The data derive from a study of blood T cell repertoires in COVID-19. Overall study context: Specimens from acute and convalescent COVID-19 originated in the United States, Italy and Spain. PBMCs, B-cell-depleted T cells, or T cells were the source of the cDNA or gDNA that made up the material.

Authors' processing steps: Amplification from reference gene primers served as the basis for estimated nucleated cell counts. The table came from immunoSEQ multiplex PCR; TCRdb's copy has only in-frame clones and leaves some out. The V and J calls and clone size were taken over from that table, and D and trimming were inferred from the DNA. The sample lists about 400,000 clones, more than 75% occurring once. Germline V gene sequence: CDR1 SQVTM, CDR2 ANQGSEA. Trimming pared 6 bases from V and 8 bases from J, leaving 13 bases between. The CDR3 sequence is 11 residues long. This TCR was recovered from a human donor in a cohort sampled during active COVID-19. Material for sequencing was peripheral blood. The chain links TRBV29-1 to TRBJ1-2; D remains unclear. The CDR3 protein is CSVANEEGYTF. CDR3 DNA sequence: TGCAGCGTCGCCAACGAGGAGGGCTACACCTTC.